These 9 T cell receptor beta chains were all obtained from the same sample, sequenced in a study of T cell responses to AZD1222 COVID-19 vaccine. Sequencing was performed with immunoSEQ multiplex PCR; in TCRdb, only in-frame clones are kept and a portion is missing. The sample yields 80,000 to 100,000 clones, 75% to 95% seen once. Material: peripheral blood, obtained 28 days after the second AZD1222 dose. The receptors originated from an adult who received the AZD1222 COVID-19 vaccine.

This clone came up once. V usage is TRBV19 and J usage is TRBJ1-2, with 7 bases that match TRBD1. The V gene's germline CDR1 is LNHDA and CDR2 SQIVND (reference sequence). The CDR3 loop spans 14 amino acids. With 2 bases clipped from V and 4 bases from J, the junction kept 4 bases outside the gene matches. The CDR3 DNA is TGTGCCAGTAGTATAACAGGGGCTGCCTATGGCTACACCTTC. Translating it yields CASSITGAAYGYTF.

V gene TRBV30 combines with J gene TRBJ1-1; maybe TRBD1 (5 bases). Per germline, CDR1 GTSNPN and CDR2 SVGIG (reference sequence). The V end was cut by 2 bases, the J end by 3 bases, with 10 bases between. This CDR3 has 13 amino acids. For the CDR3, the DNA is TGTGCCTGGAGTCACGGGGGGGACACTGAAGCTTTCTTT. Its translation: CAWSHGGDTEAFF. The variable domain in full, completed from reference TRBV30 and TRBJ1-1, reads SQTIHQWPATLVQPVGSPLSLECTVEGTSNPNLYWYRQAAGRGLQLLFYSVGIGQISSEVPQNLSASRPQDRQFILSSKKLLLSDSGFYLCAWSHGGDTEAFFGQGTRLTVV.

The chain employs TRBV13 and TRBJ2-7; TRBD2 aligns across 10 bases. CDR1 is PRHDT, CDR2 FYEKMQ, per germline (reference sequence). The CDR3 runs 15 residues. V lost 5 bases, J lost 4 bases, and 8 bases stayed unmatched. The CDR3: CASSPGASGGYEQYF. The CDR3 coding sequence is TGTGCCAGCAGCCCCGGAGCTAGCGGGGGTTACGAGCAGTACTTC. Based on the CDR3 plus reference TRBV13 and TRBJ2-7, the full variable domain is AAGVIQSPRHLIKEKRETATLKCYPIPRHDTVYWYQQGPGQDPQFLISFYEKMQSDKGSIPDRFSAQQFSDYHSELNMSSLELGDSALYFCASSPGASGGYEQYFGPGTRLTVT.

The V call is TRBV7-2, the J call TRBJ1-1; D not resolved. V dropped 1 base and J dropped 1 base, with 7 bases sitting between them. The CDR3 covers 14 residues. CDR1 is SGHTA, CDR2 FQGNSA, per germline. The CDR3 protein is CASSLEAGNTEAFF. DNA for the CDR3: TGTGCCAGCAGCTTAGAAGCGGGGAACACTGAAGCTTTCTTT.

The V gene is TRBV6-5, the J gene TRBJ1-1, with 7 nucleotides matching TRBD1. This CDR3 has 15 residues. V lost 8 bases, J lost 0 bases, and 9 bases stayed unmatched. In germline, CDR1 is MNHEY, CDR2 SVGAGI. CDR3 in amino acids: CASLRTGLMNTEAFF. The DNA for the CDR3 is TGTGCCAGCTTGAGGACAGGACTCATGAACACTGAAGCTTTCTTT.

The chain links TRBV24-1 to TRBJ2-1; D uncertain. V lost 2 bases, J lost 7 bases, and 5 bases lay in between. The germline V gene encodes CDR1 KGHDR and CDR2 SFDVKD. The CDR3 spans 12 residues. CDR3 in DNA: TGTGCCACCAGTGATTACTCTAATGAGCAGTTCTTC. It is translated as CATSDYSNEQFF.

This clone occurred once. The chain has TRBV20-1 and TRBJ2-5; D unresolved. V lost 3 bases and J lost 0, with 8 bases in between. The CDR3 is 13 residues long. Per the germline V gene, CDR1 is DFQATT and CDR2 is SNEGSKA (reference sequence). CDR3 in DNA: TGCAGTGCTAGTCGGCGGTACCAAGAGACCCAGTACTTC. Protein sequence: CSASRRYQETQYF.

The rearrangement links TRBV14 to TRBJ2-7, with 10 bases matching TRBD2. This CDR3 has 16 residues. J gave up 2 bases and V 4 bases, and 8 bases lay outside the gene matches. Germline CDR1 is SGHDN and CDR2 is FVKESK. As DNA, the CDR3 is TGTGCCAGCAGCCCCCTGGGGAGCGGGAGGGCCTACGAGCAGTACTTC. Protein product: CASSPLGSGRAYEQYF.

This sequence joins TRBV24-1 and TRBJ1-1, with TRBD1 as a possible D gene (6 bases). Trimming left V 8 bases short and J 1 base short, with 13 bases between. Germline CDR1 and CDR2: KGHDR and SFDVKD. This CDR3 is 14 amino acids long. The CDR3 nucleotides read TGTGCCACCACGTCAACAGGGAGGAACACTGAAGCTTTCTTT. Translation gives CATTSTGRNTEAFF.